These 11 T cell receptor beta chains share one sample of origin, sequenced in a study of cytomegalovirus exposure and HLA in healthy donors. The PCR contained 60 Vbeta and 13 Jbeta primers. TCRdb's table, derived via immunoSEQ multiplex PCR, lists solely in-frame clones and lacks some. The sample consists of under 200,000 clones, roughly four fifths of them appearing once. The sample was PBMCs. The receptors originated from a woman in her 30s in good health and CMV-seropositive.

The rearrangement joins TRBV7-2 to TRBJ2-7; TRBD2 aligns across 7 bases. CDR1 is SGHTA, CDR2 FQGNSA, per germline. The CDR3 covers 14 residues. The V gene end was trimmed by 4 bases and the J gene end by 4 bases; junction bases not matched to a gene: 7. The CDR3 sequence: CASSYLAEIYEQYF. CDR3 nucleotide sequence: TGTGCCAGCAGCTATCTAGCGGAGATTTACGAGCAGTACTTC.

The CDR3 loop reads CASSRLADNTGELFF. As DNA, the CDR3 is TGTGCCAGCAGCCGACTAGCGGATAACACCGGGGAGCTGTTTTTT. The chain uses TRBV7-2 and TRBJ2-2, with 9 bases that match TRBD2. Germline V gives CDR1 SGHTA, CDR2 FQGNSA. The V segment lost 5 bases and the J segment 2 bases; nucleotides outside the gene matches: 3. This CDR3 has 15 residues.

The chain joins TRBV30 to TRBJ1-2, with no clear D. CDR1 is GTSNPN and CDR2 is SVGIG in the germline V gene (reference sequence). This CDR3 spans 13 amino acids. With 0 bases removed from V and 7 bases from J, the gap between germline ends came to 12 bases. CDR3 in amino acids: CAWSVRPRSGYTF. DNA for the CDR3: TGTGCCTGGAGTGTACGCCCTCGGAGTGGCTACACCTTC. The variable domain in full, completed from reference TRBV30 and TRBJ1-2, reads SQTIHQWPATLVQPVGSPLSLECTVEGTSNPNLYWYRQAAGRGLQLLFYSVGIGQISSEVPQNLSASRPQDRQFILSSKKLLLSDSGFYLCAWSVRPRSGYTFGSGTRLTVV.

This clone was observed a handful of times. The V gene is TRBV4-1, the J gene TRBJ2-3, with 10 bases fitting TRBD1. The CDR3 runs 18 residues. CDR1 and CDR2 (germline): MGHRA, YSYEKL. The V and J ends lost 3 bases and 3 bases, in that order; junction bases with no gene match: 12. The DNA for the CDR3 is TGCGCCAGCAGCCAGCCCCTGGCGACAGGGGGCAATACAGATACGCAGTATTTT. Protein product: CASSQPLATGGNTDTQYF.

The V and J genes are TRBV18 and TRBJ1-1; D remains ambiguous. V was cut by 1 base and J by 2 bases, with 14 bases left in between. Germline values: CDR1 KGHSH, CDR2 LQKENI. There are 16 residues in the CDR3. As DNA, the CDR3 is TGTGCCAGCTCACCACAGAATTTGGAGAGCAACACTGAAGCTTTCTTT. Amino acid sequence: CASSPQNLESNTEAFF.

The V and J genes are TRBV2 and TRBJ1-6; D is possibly TRBD1 (6 bases). Germline assignment: CDR1 SNHLY and CDR2 FYNNEI. With 6 bases removed from V and 9 bases from J, the gap between germline ends came to 15 bases. The length of the CDR3 is 14 residues. The CDR3 protein is CASRRQVLGSPLHF. DNA of the CDR3: TGTGCCAGCAGAAGACAGGTGCTAGGTTCACCCCTCCACTTT.

J is TRBJ2-3 and V is TRBV10-3; 8 bases match TRBD1. The length of the CDR3 is 15 residues. V lost 6 bases to trimming and J lost 6 bases; unmatched junction nucleotides: 11. Germline loops: CDR1 ENHRY, CDR2 SYGVKD. In nucleotides, the CDR3 is TGTGCCATCAGACAGGACAGGGCTCCTCTCGATACGCAGTATTTT. It translates to CAIRQDRAPLDTQYF.

The V call is TRBV7-9, the J call TRBJ1-2; D ambiguous. The V gene lost 1 base and the J gene lost 1 base, with 7 bases spanning the gap. The length of the CDR3 is 14 residues. The germline V gene has CDR1 SEHNR and CDR2 FQNEAQ (reference sequence). The CDR3 DNA sequence: TGTGCCAGCAGCTTAGACGCAGTTAACTATGGCTACACCTTC. Translated: CASSLDAVNYGYTF.

This clone was seen a few times. The chain uses TRBV19 and TRBJ1-5; 7 bases are shared with TRBD1. The ends lost 4 bases at V and 4 bases at J; junction bases unmatched: 4. The length of the CDR3 is 14 residues. Germline lookup yields CDR1 LNHDA and CDR2 SQIVND (reference sequence). CDR3 loop: CASSKGGQNQPQHF. Here the CDR3 DNA reads TGTGCCAGTAGTAAAGGGGGACAGAATCAGCCCCAGCATTTT.

The chain uses TRBV25-1 and TRBJ1-4; D is possibly TRBD1 (6 bases). The CDR3 totals 14 residues. The germline V and J ends were trimmed by 6 bases and 11 bases, with 19 bases remaining between them. Germline V lookup: CDR1 MGHDK, CDR2 SYGVNS. The CDR3, as DNA: TGTGCCAGCAGAGACGTGGCGGGGGCCGATAAACTGTTTTTT. Protein: CASRDVAGADKLFF.

The genes are TRBV27 and TRBJ1-2; a possible D gene is TRBD1 (5 bases). CDR1 and CDR2 (germline): MNHEY, SMNVEV (reference sequence). V shed 3 bases and J shed 2 bases, with 10 bases lying between them. This CDR3 is built from 14 residues. CDR3 in amino acids: CASSFQGINYGYTF. The CDR3 nucleotides read TGTGCCAGCAGTTTTCAGGGAATAAACTATGGCTACACCTTC.